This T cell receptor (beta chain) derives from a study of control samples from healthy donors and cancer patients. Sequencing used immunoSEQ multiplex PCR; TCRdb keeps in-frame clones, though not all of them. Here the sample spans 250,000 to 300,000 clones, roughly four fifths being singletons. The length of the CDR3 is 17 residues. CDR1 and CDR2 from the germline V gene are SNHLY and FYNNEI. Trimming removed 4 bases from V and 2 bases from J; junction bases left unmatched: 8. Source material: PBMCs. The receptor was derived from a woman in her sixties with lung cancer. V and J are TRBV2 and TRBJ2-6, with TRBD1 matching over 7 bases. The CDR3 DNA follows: TGTGCCAGCAGTGTCGGGCAGGGGGTCCCTGGGGCCAACGTCCTGACTTTC. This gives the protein CASSVGQGVPGANVLTF.